This T cell receptor beta chain is drawn from a study of T cells in Graves' hyperthyroidism and ophthalmopathy. This CDR3 spans 15 amino acids. V gave up 6 bases and J gave up 3 bases; unmatched junction bases: 11. Germline assignment: CDR1 DFQATT and CDR2 SNEGSKA (reference sequence). Using RNA transcripts as the source, TCR beta CDR3 regions were amplified. A first-round RT-PCR of the TCR CDR3 used the HTBI primer set. MiXCR, run by TCRdb on the multiplex PCR reads, gives a single entry per CDR3 protein. Of about 350,000 distinct CDR3 sequences in the sample, around 15% were seen once. In this sample, this clonotype turned up many times. Ophthalmopathy cases met thresholds of Clinical Activity Score at least 3, NOSPECS grade at least 4 and duration under 3 months. About 10 ml of fresh peripheral blood supplied the PBMCs.

The gene calls are TRBV20-1 and TRBJ2-5; the match to TRBD1 covers 9 bases. The sample was blood. This clonotype originated in an older woman with Graves' ophthalmopathy. CDR3 sequence reads: CSALGQGQIKETQYF. CDR3 bases: TGCAGTGCCCTGGGACAGGGACAGATAAAAGAGACCCAGTACTTC.